Below are 30 T cell receptor beta chains sequenced from a single sample in a study of CD8 T cells in ankylosing spondylitis. Whole-study results and caveats: Within ankylosing spondylitis blood, a TCR beta motif made up of eight highly homologous variants appeared to be characteristic.

One entry per CDR3 protein, called by TCRdb with MiXCR from the 5' RACE reads. The sample consists of 350,000 or so distinct CDR3 sequences, approximately 8% of them appearing once. The antigens these receptors bind are not known. The sample consisted of blood, either unsorted or a sorted T cell fraction (not recorded which). These TCRs come from a male donor with ankylosing spondylitis.

The chain joins TRBV6-1 to TRBJ2-5; 7 bases fit TRBD2. Per the germline V gene, CDR1 is MNHNS and CDR2 is SASEGT. The CDR3 has 16 residues. V lost 6 bases and J lost 7; bases outside the gene matches: 17. CDR3 DNA sequence: TGTGCCAGCAGGATCGGGATTAGCGGGTCTCGGGGGACCCAGTACTTC. Translating it yields CASRIGISGSRGTQYF.

This clonotype was seen many times. The chain employs TRBV7-6 and TRBJ2-1, with 9 bases lining up with TRBD2. Trimming at V came to 3 bases and at J to 7 bases, leaving 7 bases not matched to a gene. Germline V lookup: CDR1 SGHVS, CDR2 FNYEAQ. This CDR3 is built from 15 residues. The CDR3 bases are TGTGCCAGCAGCTTTAGCGGGAGAGCCGGTAATGAGCAGTTCTTC. Protein sequence: CASSFSGRAGNEQFF.

At least ten counts were recorded for this clonotype. The chain links TRBV27 to TRBJ2-1; 12 bases agree with TRBD2. Germline V CDR1 and CDR2: MNHEY, SMNVEV (reference sequence). The CDR3 spans 17 residues. V was clipped by 2 bases and J by 4 bases; unmatched bases: 6. This chain's CDR3 is CASSLLKLAGGYNEQFF. In DNA form, the CDR3 reads TGTGCCAGCAGTTTACTAAAACTAGCGGGAGGTTACAATGAGCAGTTCTTC.

Only a few counts were recorded for this clonotype. The rearrangement uses TRBV12-3 or TRBV12-4 and TRBJ2-1; no clear D. V was shortened by 7 bases and J by 4 bases, with 11 bases between the two germline ends. The CDR3 consists of 13 residues. DNA of the CDR3: TGTGCCAGCACCCAGAGTACTTACAATGAGCAGTTCTTC. Protein product: CASTQSTYNEQFF.

This clonotype was observed a handful of times. The chain combines TRBV20-1 with TRBJ2-7, with D tentatively TRBD2 (5 bases). This CDR3 has 12 amino acids. Germline CDR1 and CDR2: DFQATT and SNEGSKA (reference sequence). Trimming pared 5 bases from V and 4 bases from J, leaving 12 bases between. The CDR3 nucleotides are TGCAGTGCTGGGAGAGAGGTGTACGAGCAGTACTTC. It translates to CSAGREVYEQYF.

V gene TRBV9 combines with J gene TRBJ2-7, with a tentative D call TRBD2 (5 bases). V was cut by 5 bases and J by 7 bases, with 13 bases left in between. The CDR3 totals 12 residues. Germline CDR1 and CDR2: SGDLS and YYNGEE. CDR3 in DNA: TGTGCCAGCAGAGATATAACGGGGGAGCAGTACTTC. It yields the protein CASRDITGEQYF.

CDR3 amino acids: CATSRLTGLLYEQYF. In DNA form, the CDR3 reads TGTGCCACCAGCAGACTGACAGGACTACTTTACGAGCAGTACTTC. The rearrangement links TRBV15 to TRBJ2-7; D may correspond to TRBD1 or TRBD2 (6 bases each). The CDR3 has 15 residues. The V end was cut by 2 bases, the J end by 4 bases, with 15 bases between. In germline, CDR1 is LNHNV, CDR2 YYDKDF (reference sequence).

There are a few counts of this clonotype. V gene TRBV6-5 combines with J gene TRBJ2-3; tentatively, D is TRBD2 (5 bases). CDR3 size: 15 residues. Germline assignment: CDR1 MNHEY and CDR2 SVGAGI. V was cut by 0 bases and J by 5 bases, with 12 bases left in between. CDR3 sequence reads: CASSYSVSRGDTQYF. CDR3 nucleotide sequence: TGTGCCAGCAGTTACTCAGTGAGTCGGGGAGATACGCAGTATTTT.

The chain combines TRBV19 with TRBJ2-1; 10 nucleotides align to TRBD2. Germline lookup yields CDR1 LNHDA and CDR2 SQIVND (reference sequence). The length of the CDR3 is 15 residues. Losses at the gene ends were 4 bases for V and 7 bases for J; bases not matched to a gene: 7. The CDR3 loop reads CASSTSGRGLNEQFF. The CDR3 DNA follows: TGTGCCAGTAGTACCAGCGGGAGGGGGTTGAATGAGCAGTTCTTC.

The chain recombines TRBV7-9 with TRBJ1-2; the match to TRBD1 covers 7 bases. With 4 bases clipped from V and 4 bases from J, the junction kept 15 bases outside the gene matches. CDR1 is SEHNR, CDR2 FQNEAQ, per germline (reference sequence). The CDR3 totals 17 residues. For the CDR3, the DNA is TGTGCCAGCAGCTCTGGGGAGGGGGCGCCTATCAGCTATGGCTACACCTTC. Translated: CASSSGEGAPISYGYTF.

The table lists this clonotype with a few counts. The V and J genes are TRBV4-2 and TRBJ2-5; D is uncertain. The CDR3 runs 14 residues. The ends were cut back, 2 bases at V and 2 bases at J, with 9 bases in the middle. CDR1 is LGHNA and CDR2 is YNFKEQ in the germline V gene. In DNA form, the CDR3 reads TGTGCCAGCAGCCAAAGGACCAGACAAGAGACCCAGTACTTC. Translating it yields CASSQRTRQETQYF.

This clonotype was seen more than once but under ten times. V usage is TRBV28 and J usage is TRBJ2-7, with 9 bases aligning to TRBD1. Per the germline V gene, CDR1 is MDHEN and CDR2 is SYDVKM. The ends lost 3 bases at V and 3 bases at J; junction bases unmatched: 6. This CDR3 has 15 residues. This chain's CDR3 is CASSLSRDRVYEQYF. The CDR3 DNA is TGTGCCAGCAGTTTGAGCCGGGACAGGGTCTACGAGCAGTACTTC.

In its sample, this clonotype was seen many times. The chain employs TRBV12-3 or TRBV12-4 and TRBJ2-7, with TRBD1 matching 10 bases. Trimming at V came to 4 bases and at J to 2 bases, leaving 5 bases not matched to a gene. The length of the CDR3 is 15 residues. The CDR3 protein is CASSSGTGETYEQYF. The DNA for the CDR3 is TGTGCCAGCAGTTCCGGGACAGGGGAGACCTACGAGCAGTACTTC.

This clonotype was seen ten or more times. This sequence joins TRBV5-1 and TRBJ2-7, with D perhaps TRBD2 (5 bases). The CDR3 loop spans 14 amino acids. V was trimmed by 5 bases and J by 7 bases, leaving 19 bases between them. CDR1 SGHRS and CDR2 YFSETQ come from the germline V gene. The CDR3 DNA is TGCGCCAGCAGATCCCTAGGACTTACGGGGGAGCAGTACTTC. It yields the protein CASRSLGLTGEQYF. Full variable domain (missing parts from reference TRBV5-1 and TRBJ2-7): KAGVTQTPRYLIKTRGQQVTLSCSPISGHRSVSWYQQTPGQGLQFLFEYFSETQRNKGNFPGRFSGRQFSNSRSEMNVSTLELGDSALYLCASRSLGLTGEQYFGPGTRLTVT.

This clonotype was counted at least ten times. The chain combines TRBV20-1 with TRBJ1-6, with D unresolved. The CDR3 runs to 12 residues. Germline V gene data show CDR1 as DFQATT and CDR2 as SNEGSKA (reference sequence). The CDR3 loop reads CSLGSTNSPLHF. CDR3 nucleotide sequence: TGCAGCTTAGGGAGTACGAATTCACCCCTCCACTTT.

The genes are TRBV6-1 and TRBJ2-7, with 9 bases that match TRBD1. Losses at the gene ends were 6 bases for V and 3 bases for J; bases not matched to a gene: 9. This CDR3 has 15 residues. Looked up from germline, CDR1 is MNHNS and CDR2 is SASEGT. The CDR3 loop is CASRHLETGGYEQYF. The DNA for the CDR3 is TGTGCCAGCAGACACCTGGAGACAGGGGGCTACGAGCAGTACTTC.

J is TRBJ1-1 and V is TRBV2, with 9 nucleotides matching TRBD1. CDR1 and CDR2 (germline): SNHLY, FYNNEI. CDR3 length: 15 amino acids. V was pared by 8 bases and J by 5 bases, with 12 bases of the junction left unmatched. The CDR3: CASSGQGYVGTEAFF. CDR3 DNA sequence: TGTGCCAGCTCGGGACAGGGATATGTGGGGACTGAAGCTTTCTTT.

The chain is built from TRBV13 and TRBJ2-7, with TRBD2 matching 7 bases. Germline CDR1 PRHDT, CDR2 FYEKMQ (reference sequence). The V gene end was trimmed by 5 bases and the J gene end by 3 bases; junction bases not matched to a gene: 4. This CDR3 is 13 amino acids long. In DNA form, the CDR3 reads TGTGCCAGCAGCCGTCCGGGGGGCTACGAGCAGTACTTC. Translated: CASSRPGGYEQYF.

CDR3 sequence (DNA): TGTGCCAGCACTAAGCGGGGCCCCCAAGAGACCCAGTACTTC. It specifies CASTKRGPQETQYF. The V gene is TRBV12-3 or TRBV12-4, the J gene TRBJ2-5, with 7 bases matching TRBD2. The length of the CDR3 is 14 residues. The junction had 6 bases not matched to a gene; V was cut back by 7 bases and J by 1 base.

There are a few counts of this clonotype. The chain employs TRBV29-1 and TRBJ2-7; D is perhaps TRBD1 (5 bases). The CDR3 covers 14 residues. Trimming shortened V by 4 bases and J by 2 bases, and 15 bases separated the two germline ends. The germline V gene has CDR1 SQVTM and CDR2 ANQGSEA. The DNA of the CDR3 is TGCAGCGTTGGGGGCAGGAATTTTCCCTACGAGCAGTACTTC. Translated, it gives CSVGGRNFPYEQYF.

Only one count was recorded for this clonotype. This rearrangement joins TRBV7-2 to TRBJ2-2; TRBD2 might be the D (6 bases). This CDR3 region has 17 residues. V lost 5 bases and J lost 5, with 21 bases in between. CDR1 is SGHTA and CDR2 is FQGNSA in the germline V gene. This CDR3 reads CASSPREAEAGTGELFF. As DNA, the CDR3 is TGTGCCAGCAGCCCTAGGGAGGCGGAGGCGGGGACCGGGGAGCTGTTTTTT.

This clonotype was observed a handful of times. The V gene is TRBV30, the J gene TRBJ1-1; D might be TRBD1 (6 bases). Looked up from germline, CDR1 is GTSNPN and CDR2 is SVGIG (reference sequence). V lost 4 bases and J lost 0, with 12 bases in between. The CDR3 has 14 residues. CDR3 in DNA: TGTGCCTGGACCCAGGGGCGGCTGAACACTGAAGCTTTCTTT. Its protein product is CAWTQGRLNTEAFF.

This clonotype was seen repeatedly, ten times or more. The genes are TRBV12-3 or TRBV12-4 and TRBJ2-1, with D perhaps assigned TRBD1 or TRBD2 (5 bases each). The CDR3 has 13 amino acids. Trimming removed 7 bases from V and 11 bases from J, with 18 bases in between. CDR3 sequence reads: CASIFGARDQQFF. Here the CDR3 DNA reads TGTGCCAGCATATTTGGGGCCCGGGACCAGCAGTTCTTC.

The sample holds a few counts of this clonotype. This chain joins TRBV4-3 and TRBJ2-1; 12 bases fit TRBD2. V dropped 1 base and J dropped 13; count of bases not matched to a gene: 2. This CDR3 region has 13 residues. Germline-derived CDR1 and CDR2 are LGHNA and YSLEER. CDR3 sequence (DNA): TGCGCCAGCAGCCAAGGACTAGCGGGAGTCCAGTTCTTC. Its protein product is CASSQGLAGVQFF.

Many counts were recorded for this clonotype. The chain links TRBV28 to TRBJ2-5, with a weak D call TRBD2 (6 bases). Trimming took off 5 bases at V and 3 bases at J, with 16 bases between the two ends. Germline V CDR1 and CDR2: MDHEN, SYDVKM. The CDR3 has 15 residues. CDR3 coding DNA: TGTGCCAGCAGTACGCCCCCCCTAGCGAAAGAGACCCAGTACTTC. This codes for CASSTPPLAKETQYF. The variable domain in full, with the rest retrieved from reference TRBV28 and TRBJ2-5, is DVKVTQSSRYLVKRTGEKVFLECVQDMDHENMFWYRQDPGLGLRLIYFSYDVKMKEKGDIPEGYSVSREKKERFSLILESASTNQTSMYLCASSTPPLAKETQYFGPGTRLLVL.

This sequence joins TRBV19 and TRBJ2-7, with 7 bases lining up with TRBD1. Germline CDR1 is LNHDA and CDR2 is SQIVND (reference sequence). The trim removed 4 bases at V and 2 bases at J, leaving 8 bases unmatched. The CDR3 contains 15 residues. CDR3 region: CASSTRQGGTYEQYF. As DNA, the CDR3 is TGTGCCAGTAGTACCCGACAGGGTGGGACCTACGAGCAGTACTTC.

The sample holds a few counts of this clonotype. This chain joins TRBV20-1 and TRBJ2-1; no reliable D call. CDR1 and CDR2 from the germline V gene are DFQATT and SNEGSKA (reference sequence). V dropped 6 bases and J dropped 0 bases, with 15 bases sitting between them. The length of the CDR3 is 15 residues. CDR3 DNA: TGCAGTGCCCCACCCAGCCGGAGCTCCTACAATGAGCAGTTCTTC. This codes for CSAPPSRSSYNEQFF.

The rearrangement links TRBV2 to TRBJ2-6; no clear D. V gave up 6 bases and J gave up 0 bases, with 9 bases separating them. This CDR3 region has 15 residues. From germline, CDR1 is SNHLY and CDR2 FYNNEI. CDR3 sequence reads: CASSDPFSGANVLTF. CDR3 sequence (DNA): TGTGCCAGCAGCGACCCTTTCTCTGGGGCCAACGTCCTGACTTTC.

There are a few counts of this clonotype. This chain links TRBV7-8 with TRBJ2-2; tentative D call: TRBD2 (5 bases). The CDR3 is made up of 14 amino acids. Trimming removed 6 bases at V and 2 bases at J, with 10 bases between. Per germline, CDR1 SGHVS and CDR2 FQNEAQ. CDR3 nucleotides: TGTGCCAGCAGATATCGACTAAACACCGGGGAGCTGTTTTTT. This translates into CASRYRLNTGELFF.

This clonotype was detected a few times. The V and J genes are TRBV29-1 and TRBJ2-7, with TRBD2 matching over 12 bases. CDR1 and CDR2 (germline): SQVTM, ANQGSEA. The CDR3 covers 14 residues. The V segment lost 6 bases and the J segment 4 bases; nucleotides outside the gene matches: 7. The CDR3 DNA follows: TGCAGCGTCGGCCCGACTAGCGGGAGATACGAGCAGTACTTC. Protein product: CSVGPTSGRYEQYF.